Listed below are T cell receptor beta chains from one sample, sequenced in a study of PD-1 blockade in classical Hodgkin lymphoma. Profiling relied on immunoSEQ multiplex PCR, and the TCRdb table lists in-frame clones only, not all of them. Of tens of thousands of clones in the sample, over 65% were seen once. Here the sequenced sample was peripheral blood mononuclear cells (PBMCs), taken before the fourth cycle of nivolumab. The receptors here all came from a human donor with classical Hodgkin lymphoma. Both conserved end residues are part of each CDR3. A D gene is named only where the DNA matches it firmly. For some rows the clone size is stated as once, few or many, or as a class when expanded; others skip it.

clone size	V gene	D gene	J gene	CDR3 DNA	CDR3 protein
.	TRBV5-8	TRBD1	TRBJ2-1	TGTGCCAGCAGCTTGGCGGACAGGGGACTTTACAATGAGCAGTTCTTC	CASSLADRGLYNEQFF
few	TRBV10-1	TRBD1	TRBJ2-7	TGCGCCAGCAGTGAGGGGACAGTAGGCGAGCAGTACTTC	CASSEGTVGEQYF
once	TRBV28	.	TRBJ2-6	TGTGCCAGCAGTTTTAGTTTCTTGCGGGGACAACAGGAACGGGCTGGGGCCAACGTCCTGACTTTC	CASSFSFLRGQQERAGANVLTF
.	TRBV4-3	.	TRBJ1-2	TGCGCCAGCAGTCAGGACAGAGCATATGGCTACACCTTC	CASSQDRAYGYTF
once	TRBV6-1	TRBD1	TRBJ1-1	TGTGCCAGCACCAAAATGGTGGGACAGGTTGAAGCTTTCTTT	CASTKMVGQVEAFF
.	TRBV2	.	TRBJ2-6	TGTGCCAGCAGTCTTTTCTCTGGGGCCAACGTCCTGACTTTC	CASSLFSGANVLTF
.	TRBV28	.	TRBJ2-7	TGTGCCAGCAGTTTATTGATCTACGAGCAGTACTTC	CASSLLIYEQYF
.	TRBV11-2	.	TRBJ2-7	TGTGCCAGCAGCTTAGGAAGTTTCGAGCAGTACTTC	CASSLGSFEQYF
few	TRBV4-3	TRBD2	TRBJ2-7	TGCGCCAGCAGCCAAGAAACTAGCGGGGGGGACTACGAGCAGTACTTC	CASSQETSGGDYEQYF
few	TRBV4-3	TRBD1	TRBJ2-7	TGCGCCAGCAGCCAGCAAAGGACAGGGAACTACGAGCAGTACTTC	CASSQQRTGNYEQYF
.	TRBV19	TRBD1	TRBJ1-2	TGTGCCAGTACCCCACCGGCGAGGACAGGCTATGGCTACACCTTC	CASTPPARTGYGYTF
.	TRBV27	TRBD1	TRBJ1-4	TGTGCCAGCAGGACAGGGATGGAGGAAAAACTGTTTTTT	CASRTGMEEKLFF
.	TRBV10-3	.	TRBJ2-3	TGTGCCATCAGTGAGTCGATCTGGCGGCAGGGGCCAGATACGCAGTATTTT	CAISESIWRQGPDTQYF
.	TRBV11-1	.	TRBJ2-3	TGTGCCAGCAGCCAAGTGTGGGCCGCCCCTCCAGATACGCAGTATTTT	CASSQVWAAPPDTQYF
few	TRBV9	.	TRBJ2-1	TGTGCCAGCAGCGTAGCGCCCACGGGCCGCTCCTACAATGAGCAGTTCTTC	CASSVAPTGRSYNEQFF
.	TRBV5-1	TRBD1	TRBJ2-7	TGCGCCAGCAGCTTGGCGAAAGCAGGGGGCCCCCCCTACGAGCAGTACTTC	CASSLAKAGGPPYEQYF
.	TRBV6-5	.	TRBJ2-7	TGTGCCAGCAGCCGGGGGACTTACGAGCAGTACTTC	CASSRGTYEQYF
.	TRBV27	.	TRBJ1-2	TGTGCCAGCAGTTTAAAACAGGGAGGCTGGTATGGCTACACCTTC	CASSLKQGGWYGYTF
.	TRBV5-6	.	TRBJ1-1	TGTGCCAGCAGGTTGGCCGGGTCAAAGGGCACTGAAGCTTTCTTT	CASRLAGSKGTEAFF
.	TRBV4-1	TRBD1	TRBJ2-1	TGCGCCAGCAGCCACACCTACAGGGGACGTGAGCAGTTCTTC	CASSHTYRGREQFF
.	TRBV19	.	TRBJ2-3	TGTGCCAGTACGGCAGGGCAGGGAGATACGCAGTATTTT	CASTAGQGDTQYF
.	TRBV7-2	.	TRBJ2-7	TGTGCCAGCAGCTTCGGGTATTCGTCCAGGATAACCTACGAGCAGTACTTC	CASSFGYSSRITYEQYF
.	TRBV5-1	TRBD1	TRBJ2-7	TGCGCCAGCAGCTTGAGACAGGGGGATTACGAGCAGTACTTC	CASSLRQGDYEQYF
.	TRBV6-1	.	TRBJ2-5	TGTGCCAGCAGTGAAGACTGGTTCTCCTCCCAGTACTTC	CASSEDWFSSQYF
.	TRBV29-1	.	TRBJ1-2	TGCAGCGTCGAAGTGCGTACGTGGGGATACGTGGGTGGCTACACCTTC	CSVEVRTWGYVGGYTF
.	TRBV7-9	TRBD1	TRBJ2-2	TGTGCCAGCAGCCCCGGGACAGGGAACACCGGGGAGCTGTTTTTT	CASSPGTGNTGELFF
.	TRBV5-1	.	TRBJ2-7	TGCGCCAGCAGCTTTACTAACCGTATCGAGCAGTACTTC	CASSFTNRIEQYF
.	TRBV28	.	TRBJ2-5	TGTGCCAGCAGTTTATGGGGACGGCAAGAGACCCAGTACTTC	CASSLWGRQETQYF
.	TRBV19	.	TRBJ2-7	TGTGCCAGTAGTATGGCGGGACAGACGACCGAGCAGTACTTC	CASSMAGQTTEQYF